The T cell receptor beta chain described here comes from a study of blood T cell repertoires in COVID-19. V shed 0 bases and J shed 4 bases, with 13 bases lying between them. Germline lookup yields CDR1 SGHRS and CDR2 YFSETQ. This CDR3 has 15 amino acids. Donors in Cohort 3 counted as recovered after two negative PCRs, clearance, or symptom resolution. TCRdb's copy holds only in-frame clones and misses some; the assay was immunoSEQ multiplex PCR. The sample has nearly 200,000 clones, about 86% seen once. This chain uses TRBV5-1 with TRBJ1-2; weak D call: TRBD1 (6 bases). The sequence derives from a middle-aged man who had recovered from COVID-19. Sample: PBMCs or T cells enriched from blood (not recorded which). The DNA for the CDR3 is TGCGCCAGCAGCTTGGGGCTTACAGGGACCTATGGCTACACCTTC. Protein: CASSLGLTGTYGYTF.